The text below deals with one T cell receptor beta chain. Its antigen is currently unknown. The Oncomine TCR Beta short-read assay was what sequenced the DNA obtained from cultured CD4+ T cells. MiXCR, applied by TCRdb to the PCR reads, yields one record per CDR3 protein. The sample includes thousands of distinct CDR3 sequences, roughly a third of them seen just once. These data belong to a study of vaccination and CD4 T cells after COVID-19. Trimming pared 1 base from V and 5 bases from J, leaving 11 bases between. The CDR3 has 14 amino acids. The germline CDR1 and CDR2 sequences are MNHNS and SASEGT. The treatment denotes: approximately 9-day PBMC culture with coronavirus spike peptide pools or control peptides (ViraFEST assay). Gathered ahead of the COVID-19 pandemic (2011-2018) were the CD4+ T cells of the unexposed donor. Following expansion of antigen-specific T cells with peptide pools, ViraFEST then sequenced TCRs.

The source is a human donor in good health. The rearrangement uses TRBV6-1 and TRBJ1-1, with a possible D match to TRBD1 (6 bases). Material: CD4+ T cells from blood, cultured in vitro. The CDR3 DNA follows: TGTGCCAGCAGTGAAGTAGAGGGGGGTACTGAAGCTTTCTTT. The encoded protein is CASSEVEGGTEAFF.